This TCR beta chain was sequenced for a study of T cells in Graves' hyperthyroidism and ophthalmopathy. What was amplified from RNA transcripts were TCR beta CDR3 regions. Using the HTBI primer set, a first-round RT-PCR was run on the TCR CDR3. TCRdb ran MiXCR on the multiplex PCR reads and lists one entry per CDR3 protein. The sample has nearly 600,000 distinct CDR3 sequences; 13% to 15% are singletons. This clonotype was observed many times. With 5 bases removed from V and 2 bases from J, the gap between germline ends came to 16 bases. Germline lookup yields CDR1 SGHAT and CDR2 FQDESV (reference sequence). The CDR3 loop spans 15 amino acids.

The chain links TRBV11-1 to TRBJ2-7, with D maybe TRBD1 (5 bases). This clonotype was obtained from a woman under 30 with Graves' ophthalmopathy. The specimen sequenced was blood. Here the CDR3 DNA reads TGTGCCAGCAGCCTCGTCCAGGGTCCAACCTACGAGCAGTACTTC. Translation: CASSLVQGPTYEQYF.